Listed here are 14 T cell receptor beta chains from one sample, sequenced in a study of T cells in Graves' hyperthyroidism and ophthalmopathy. Amplification yielded TCR beta CDR3 regions, with RNA transcripts as the source. TCR CDR3 underwent first-round RT-PCR with the HTBI primer set. In TCRdb, the multiplex PCR reads were re-called with MiXCR into one record per CDR3 protein. The sample includes 300,000 to 450,000 distinct CDR3 sequences, roughly 25% of them seen just once. The sequencing input was blood. The receptors derive from a man aged 50 to 60 with Graves' hyperthyroidism.

This clonotype was detected ten times or more. The chain joins TRBV30 to TRBJ1-5; tentatively, D is TRBD1 (6 bases). The CDR3 length is 15 residues. The ends were cut back, 1 base at V and 1 base at J, with 11 bases in the middle. The germline V gene has CDR1 GTSNPN and CDR2 SVGIG (reference sequence). DNA for the CDR3: TGTGCCTGGAGTGCGGGGGGGCTCAGCAATCAGCCCCAGCATTTT. This gives the protein CAWSAGGLSNQPQHF.

The rearrangement links TRBV19 to TRBJ1-5; TRBD1 might be the D (5 bases). This CDR3 is 14 amino acids long. CDR1 and CDR2 from the germline V gene are LNHDA and SQIVND (reference sequence). V dropped 9 bases and J dropped 0 bases, with 12 bases sitting between them. CDR3 in amino acids: CASADTSSNQPQHF. For the CDR3, the DNA is TGTGCCAGCGCGGACACCTCTAGCAATCAGCCCCAGCATTTT.

The chain links TRBV18 to TRBJ2-2, with unresolved D. The CDR3 length is 14 residues. Germline lookup yields CDR1 KGHSH and CDR2 LQKENI. V was cut by 2 bases and J by 3 bases, with 7 bases left in between. CDR3 protein: CASSPISDTGELFF. The CDR3 nucleotides read TGTGCCAGCTCACCAATCTCTGACACCGGGGAGCTGTTTTTT.

For the CDR3, the DNA is TGCGCCAGCAGCCAAGGGTTCTCTGGGGCCAACGTCCTGACTTTC. This sequence encodes CASSQGFSGANVLTF. The chain employs TRBV4-1 and TRBJ2-6; no clear D gene. V was cut by 1 base and J by 0 bases, with 4 bases left in between. CDR3 size: 15 residues. CDR1 is MGHRA, CDR2 YSYEKL, per germline.

Only a few counts were recorded for this clonotype. The chain couples TRBV20-1 to TRBJ2-1; D might be TRBD1 or TRBD2, each matching 5 bases. Trimming removed 7 bases from V and 3 bases from J, with 16 bases in between. Germline lookup yields CDR1 DFQATT and CDR2 SNEGSKA (reference sequence). This CDR3 is 14 amino acids long. Here the CDR3 DNA reads TGCAGTGTCCCCGGCCGGGACGGCTACAATGAGCAGTTCTTC. Residues: CSVPGRDGYNEQFF.

The rearrangement joins TRBV27 to TRBJ2-3; TRBD2 aligns across 9 bases. The V and J ends lost 4 bases and 4 bases, in that order; junction bases with no gene match: 6. There are 15 residues in the CDR3. Germline CDR1 reads MNHEY; CDR2 reads SMNVEV (reference sequence). DNA of the CDR3: TGTGCCAGCAGTTCCAGACTAGCGGCGGCAGATACGCAGTATTTT. This translates into CASSSRLAAADTQYF.

This clonotype was detected many times. The chain recombines TRBV2 with TRBJ2-1; 12 bases map to TRBD1. The CDR3 extends over 15 amino acids. Germline V gene data show CDR1 as SNHLY and CDR2 as FYNNEI. With V trimmed by 7 bases and J by 8 bases, 9 bases remained unmatched. In DNA, the CDR3 is TGTGCCAGCAAATCCGGGACAGGGGGCTTGGATGAGCAGTTCTTC. Protein sequence: CASKSGTGGLDEQFF.

V gene TRBV7-9 combines with J gene TRBJ1-4, with 8 bases that match TRBD1. This CDR3 region has 17 residues. V lost 5 bases, J lost 0 bases, and 8 bases stayed unmatched. The V gene's germline CDR1 is SEHNR and CDR2 FQNEAQ (reference sequence). The CDR3 loop is CASSADRGRATNEKLFF. CDR3 DNA: TGTGCCAGCAGCGCCGACAGGGGAAGGGCAACTAATGAAAAACTGTTTTTT.

The gene calls are TRBV10-3 and TRBJ2-1, with TRBD1 matching over 7 bases. J gave up 0 bases and V 10 bases, and 9 bases lay outside the gene matches. The CDR3 extends over 15 amino acids. Germline V lookup: CDR1 ENHRY, CDR2 SYGVKD. CDR3 coding DNA: TGTGCCACTAGAGACAGGGAGAGCTCCTACAATGAGCAGTTCTTC. This sequence encodes CATRDRESSYNEQFF.

The gene calls are TRBV6-2 or TRBV6-3 and TRBJ2-2, with 7 bases that match TRBD1. CDR1 and CDR2 from the germline V gene are MNHEY and SVGEGT. Unmatched junction bases numbered 4, after V lost 0 bases and J lost 0 bases. CDR3 length: 17 amino acids. CDR3 coding DNA: TGTGCCAGCAGTTACTCGATAGGGGGCGCGAACACCGGGGAGCTGTTTTTT. This gives the protein CASSYSIGGANTGELFF.

This clonotype was seen only a few times. The chain combines TRBV10-3 with TRBJ2-2; TRBD2 agrees at 13 bases. The CDR3 covers 16 residues. Losses at the gene ends were 3 bases for V and 4 bases for J; bases not matched to a gene: 2. Germline V gene data show CDR1 as ENHRY and CDR2 as SYGVKD. Here the CDR3 reads CAISEGTSGITGELFF. The CDR3 DNA reads TGTGCCATCAGTGAAGGGACTAGCGGGATCACCGGGGAGCTGTTTTTT.

The sample holds a few counts of this clonotype. The rearrangement joins TRBV24-1 to TRBJ2-2; D is unclear. Germline assignment: CDR1 KGHDR and CDR2 SFDVKD. This CDR3 contains 13 residues. V lost 5 bases and J 10 bases, leaving 13 bases between the germline ends. The CDR3 bases are TGTGCCACCAGTGCCCGCCCGCGAGCGGAGCTGTTTTTT. It codes for CATSARPRAELFF.

This chain uses TRBV5-6 with TRBJ2-7; no clear D. Between the trimmed V and J ends, which lost 4 bases and 5 bases, there was a span of 10 bases. Germline V gene sequence: CDR1 SGHDT, CDR2 YYEEEE. This CDR3 has 12 amino acids. Here the CDR3 reads CASSIRVDEQYF. CDR3 nucleotide sequence: TGTGCCAGCAGCATTAGGGTTGACGAGCAGTACTTC. Using reference TRBV5-6 and TRBJ2-7 for the parts outside the CDR3, the full variable domain is DAGVTQSPTHLIKTRGQQVTLRCSPKSGHDTVSWYQQALGQGPQFIFQYYEEEERQRGNFPDRFSGHQFPNYSSELNVNALLLGDSALYLCASSIRVDEQYFGPGTRLTVT.

Details on this clonotype: This may come from a read error, since a much larger clone is one base off. The gene calls are TRBV4-1 and TRBJ1-1, with unresolved D. From germline, CDR1 is MGHRA and CDR2 YSYEKL. The CDR3 sequence is 15 residues long. The CDR3 region has the DNA TGCGCCAGCGGCCAAGATGGCACGGGAAGCGGTGAAGCTTTCTTT. Translating gives CASGQDGTGSGEAFF.